The TCR beta chain described here comes from a study of shared clonotypes between healthy human individuals. This CDR3 region has 13 residues. Germline assignment: CDR1 SGHTA and CDR2 FQGNSA. V lost 5 bases and J 7 bases, leaving 12 bases between the germline ends. The authors loaded around 220 ng DNA, roughly 33,000 T cell genomes, into sorted-subset replicate PCRs. Some clones are missing from TCRdb's copy, which holds only in-frame ones; the method was immunoSEQ multiplex PCR. The sample lists 2.5 million or so clones, approximately 94% occurring once. The sequence came from a man aged 18-30 years in good health. The rearrangement uses TRBV7-2 and TRBJ2-1; D is uncertain. The sample comprised naive CD4+ T cells sorted from blood. The subset was: CD45RA+ positively selected. CDR3 DNA: TGTGCCAGCAGCCTTTCAGCCCTTAATGAGCAGTTCTTC. It is translated as CASSLSALNEQFF. The full variable domain, completed using reference TRBV7-2 and TRBJ2-1, is GAGVSQSPSNKVTEKGKDVELRCDPISGHTALYWYRQSLGQGLEFLIYFQGNSAPDKSGLPSDRFSAERTGGSVSTLTIQRTQQEDSAVYLCASSLSALNEQFFGPGTRLTVL.